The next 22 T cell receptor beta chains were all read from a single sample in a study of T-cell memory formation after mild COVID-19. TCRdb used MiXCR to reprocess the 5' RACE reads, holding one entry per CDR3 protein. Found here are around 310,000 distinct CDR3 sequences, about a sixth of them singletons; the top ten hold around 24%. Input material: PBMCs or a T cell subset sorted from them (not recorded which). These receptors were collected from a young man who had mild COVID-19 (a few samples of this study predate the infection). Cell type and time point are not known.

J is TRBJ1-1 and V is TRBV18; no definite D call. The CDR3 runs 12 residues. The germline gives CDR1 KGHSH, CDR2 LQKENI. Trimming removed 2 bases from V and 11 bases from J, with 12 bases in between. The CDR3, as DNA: TGTGCCAGCTCACCAGCGGAGGTTACGGCTTTCTTT. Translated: CASSPAEVTAFF.

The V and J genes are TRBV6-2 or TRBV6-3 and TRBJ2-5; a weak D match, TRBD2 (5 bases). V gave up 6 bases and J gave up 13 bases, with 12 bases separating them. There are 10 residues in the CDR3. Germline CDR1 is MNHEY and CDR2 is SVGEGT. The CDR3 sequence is CASSNGIPYF. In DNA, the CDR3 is TGTGCCAGCAGCAACGGGATCCCGTACTTC.

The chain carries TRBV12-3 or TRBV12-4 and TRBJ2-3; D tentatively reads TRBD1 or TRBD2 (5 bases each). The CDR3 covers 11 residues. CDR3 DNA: TGTGTTACGTCGAAGGAGAGGGGGCAGTATTTT. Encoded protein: CVTSKERGQYF.

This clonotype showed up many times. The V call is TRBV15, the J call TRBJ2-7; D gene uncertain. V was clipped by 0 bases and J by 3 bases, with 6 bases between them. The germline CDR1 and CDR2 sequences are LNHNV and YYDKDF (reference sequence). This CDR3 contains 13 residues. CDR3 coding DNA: TGTGCCACCAGCAGAGATCCTAGCTACGAGCAGTACTTC. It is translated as CATSRDPSYEQYF.

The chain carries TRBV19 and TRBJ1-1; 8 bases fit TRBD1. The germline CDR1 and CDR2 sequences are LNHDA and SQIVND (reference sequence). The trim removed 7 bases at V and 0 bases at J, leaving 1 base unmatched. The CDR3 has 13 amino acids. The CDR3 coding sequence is TGTGCCAGTAAGGACAGGGTGAACACTGAAGCTTTCTTT. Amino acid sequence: CASKDRVNTEAFF. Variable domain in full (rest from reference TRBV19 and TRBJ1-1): DGGITQSPKYLFRKEGQNVTLSCEQNLNHDAMYWYRQDPGQGLRLIYYSQIVNDFQKGDIAEGYSVSREKKESFPLTVTSAQKNPTAFYLCASKDRVNTEAFFGQGTRLTVV.

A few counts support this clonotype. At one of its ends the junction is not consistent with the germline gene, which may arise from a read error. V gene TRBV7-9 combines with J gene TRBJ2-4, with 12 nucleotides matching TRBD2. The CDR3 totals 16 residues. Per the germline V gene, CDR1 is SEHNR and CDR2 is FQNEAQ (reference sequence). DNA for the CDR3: TGTGCCAGCAGACCCCCTAGCGGGGGGGCCAAGAACATTCAGTACTTC. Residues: CASRPPSGGAKNIQYF.

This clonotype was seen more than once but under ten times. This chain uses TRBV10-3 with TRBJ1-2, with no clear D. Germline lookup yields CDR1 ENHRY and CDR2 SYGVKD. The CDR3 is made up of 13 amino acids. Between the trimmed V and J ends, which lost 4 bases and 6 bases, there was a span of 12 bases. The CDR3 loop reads CAISGTETNGYTF. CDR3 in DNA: TGTGCCATCAGTGGGACGGAGACGAATGGCTACACCTTC.

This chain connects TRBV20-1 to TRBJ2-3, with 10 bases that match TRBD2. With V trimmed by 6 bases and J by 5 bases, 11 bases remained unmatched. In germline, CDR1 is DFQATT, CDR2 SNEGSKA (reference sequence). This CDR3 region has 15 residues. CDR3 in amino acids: CSARMERGGLDTQYF. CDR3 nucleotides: TGCAGTGCCAGGATGGAGCGGGGGGGGTTAGATACGCAGTATTTT.

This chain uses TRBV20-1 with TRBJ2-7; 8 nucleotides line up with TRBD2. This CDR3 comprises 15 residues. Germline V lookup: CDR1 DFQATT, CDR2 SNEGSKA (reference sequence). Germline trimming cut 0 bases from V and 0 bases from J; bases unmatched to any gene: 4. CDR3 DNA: TGCAGTGCTAGAGACACGGGGGGGTACTCCTACGAGCAGTACTTC. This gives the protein CSARDTGGYSYEQYF.

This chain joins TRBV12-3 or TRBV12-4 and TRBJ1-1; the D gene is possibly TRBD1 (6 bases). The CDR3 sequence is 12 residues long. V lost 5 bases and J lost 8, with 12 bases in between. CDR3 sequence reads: CASSNIGTEAFF. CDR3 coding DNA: TGTGCCAGCAGTAATATCGGGACAGAAGCTTTCTTT.

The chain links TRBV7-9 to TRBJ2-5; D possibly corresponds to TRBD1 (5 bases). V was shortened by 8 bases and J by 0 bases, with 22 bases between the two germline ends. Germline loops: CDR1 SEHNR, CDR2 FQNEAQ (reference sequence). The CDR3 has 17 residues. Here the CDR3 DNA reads TGTGCCAGCCCGACAGAAAATGGGGCGCCGTACCAAGAGACCCAGTACTTC. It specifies CASPTENGAPYQETQYF.

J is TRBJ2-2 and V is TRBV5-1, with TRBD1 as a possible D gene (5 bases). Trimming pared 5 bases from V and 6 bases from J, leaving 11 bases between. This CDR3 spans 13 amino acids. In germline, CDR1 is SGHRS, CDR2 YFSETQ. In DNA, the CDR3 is TGCGCCAGCAGTCCCAGGGAACCCGGGGAGCTGTTTTTT. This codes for CASSPREPGELFF.

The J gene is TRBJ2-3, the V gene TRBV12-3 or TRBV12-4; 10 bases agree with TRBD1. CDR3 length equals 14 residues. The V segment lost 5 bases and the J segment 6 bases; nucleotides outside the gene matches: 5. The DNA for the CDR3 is TGTGCCAGCAGTCCCGGGACAGGGGCCGATACGCAGTATTTT. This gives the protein CASSPGTGADTQYF.

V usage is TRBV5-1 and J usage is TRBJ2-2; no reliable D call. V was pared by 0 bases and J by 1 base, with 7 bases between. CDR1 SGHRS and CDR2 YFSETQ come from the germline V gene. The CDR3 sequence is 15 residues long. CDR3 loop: CASSLATVNTGELFF. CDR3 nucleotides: TGCGCCAGCAGCTTGGCTACAGTGAACACCGGGGAGCTGTTTTTT.

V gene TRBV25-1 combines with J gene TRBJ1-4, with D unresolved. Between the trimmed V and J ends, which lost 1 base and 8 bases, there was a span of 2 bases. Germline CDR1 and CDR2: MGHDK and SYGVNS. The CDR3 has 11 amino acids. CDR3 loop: CASSEFEKLFF. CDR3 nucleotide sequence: TGTGCCAGCAGTGAATTCGAAAAACTGTTTTTT.

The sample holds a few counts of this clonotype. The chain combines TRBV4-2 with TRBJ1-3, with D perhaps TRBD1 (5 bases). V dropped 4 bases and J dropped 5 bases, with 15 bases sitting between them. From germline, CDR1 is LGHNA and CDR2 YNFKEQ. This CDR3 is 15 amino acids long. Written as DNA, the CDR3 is TGTGCCAGCAGCCTCCTCGAAGGGGTTCGAAACACCATATATTTT. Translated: CASSLLEGVRNTIYF.

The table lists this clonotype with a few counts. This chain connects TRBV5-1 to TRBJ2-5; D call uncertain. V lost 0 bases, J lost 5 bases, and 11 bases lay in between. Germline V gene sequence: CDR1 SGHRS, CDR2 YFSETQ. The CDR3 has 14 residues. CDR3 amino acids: CASSLAEAWETQYF. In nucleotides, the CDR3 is TGCGCCAGCAGCTTGGCCGAGGCGTGGGAGACCCAGTACTTC.

The CDR3 protein is CASRVRDRGSTDTQYF. The CDR3 DNA is TGTGCCAGCAGGGTCCGGGACAGGGGGTCCACAGATACGCAGTATTTT. The V and J genes are TRBV6-1 and TRBJ2-3, with TRBD1 identical over 11 bases. Losses at the gene ends were 6 bases for V and 2 bases for J; bases not matched to a gene: 7. Per germline, CDR1 MNHNS and CDR2 SASEGT. The CDR3 sequence is 16 residues long.

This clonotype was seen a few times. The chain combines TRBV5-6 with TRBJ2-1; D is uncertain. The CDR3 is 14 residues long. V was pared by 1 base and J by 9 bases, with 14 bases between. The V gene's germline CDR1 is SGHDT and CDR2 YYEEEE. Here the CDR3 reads CASSLSLRNSEQFF. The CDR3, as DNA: TGTGCCAGCAGCTTGAGTCTGAGGAATAGTGAGCAGTTCTTC.

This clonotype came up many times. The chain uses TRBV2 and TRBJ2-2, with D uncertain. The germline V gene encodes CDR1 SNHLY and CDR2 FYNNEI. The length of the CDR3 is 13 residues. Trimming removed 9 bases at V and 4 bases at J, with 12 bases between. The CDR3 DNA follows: TGTGCCAGTCTGAGAAGTTCCACCGGGGAGCTGTTTTTT. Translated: CASLRSSTGELFF. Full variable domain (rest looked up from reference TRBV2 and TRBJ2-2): EPEVTQTPSHQVTQMGQEVILRCVPISNHLYFYWYRQILGQKVEFLVSFYNNEISEKSEIFDDQFSVERPDGSNFTLKIRSTKLEDSAMYFCASLRSSTGELFFGEGSRLTVL.

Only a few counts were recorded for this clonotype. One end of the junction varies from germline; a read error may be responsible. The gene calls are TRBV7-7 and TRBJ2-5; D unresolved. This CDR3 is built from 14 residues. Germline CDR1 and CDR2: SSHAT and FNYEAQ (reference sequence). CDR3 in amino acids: CASSLWVGQETQYF. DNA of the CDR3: TGTGCTAGCAGCTTGTGGGTTGGTCAAGAGACCCAGTACTTC.

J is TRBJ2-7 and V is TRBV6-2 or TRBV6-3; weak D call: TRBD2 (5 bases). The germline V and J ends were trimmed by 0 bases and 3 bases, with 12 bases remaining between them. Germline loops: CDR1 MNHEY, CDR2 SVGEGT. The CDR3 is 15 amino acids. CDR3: CASSYSDSTFYEQYF. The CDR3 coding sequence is TGTGCCAGCAGTTACTCGGACTCGACCTTCTACGAGCAGTACTTC.